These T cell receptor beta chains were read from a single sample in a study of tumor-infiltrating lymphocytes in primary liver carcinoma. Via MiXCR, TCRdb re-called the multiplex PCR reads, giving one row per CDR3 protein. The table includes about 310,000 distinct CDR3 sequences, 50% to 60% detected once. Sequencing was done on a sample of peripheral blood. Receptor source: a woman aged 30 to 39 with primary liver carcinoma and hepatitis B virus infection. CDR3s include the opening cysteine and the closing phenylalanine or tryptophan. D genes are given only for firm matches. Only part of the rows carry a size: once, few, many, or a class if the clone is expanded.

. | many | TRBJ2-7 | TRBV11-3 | TGTGCCAGCAGCTTAGACCCCCACGCCTACGAGCAGTACTTC | CASSLDPHAYEQYF
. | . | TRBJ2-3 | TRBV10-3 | TGTGTCATCAATCACGATAGCGGTACGCAGTATTTT | CVINHDSGTQYF
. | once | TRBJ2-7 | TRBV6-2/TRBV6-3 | TGTGTCAGCGGGCCGCTCAGCGGGTTGAGTTCCTACGAGCAGTACTTC | CVSGPLSGLSSYEQYF
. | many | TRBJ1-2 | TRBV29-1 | TGCAGCGTTGAACTCTTGAGTGGCTACACCTTC | CSVELLSGYTF
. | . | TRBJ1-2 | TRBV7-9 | TGTGCCAGCAGCTCGAGGGACGGAGATAGGGATGGCTACACCTTC | CASSSRDGDRDGYTF
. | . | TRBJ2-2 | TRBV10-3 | TGTGCCATCAGTGCCGATGGGAAGGGAGTCACCGGGGAGCTGTTTTTT | CAISADGKGVTGELFF
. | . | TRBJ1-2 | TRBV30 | TGTGCCTGGAGTGTACGAGGAATGGCAGAAGGGGGCTACACCTTC | CAWSVRGMAEGGYTF
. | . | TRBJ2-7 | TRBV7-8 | TGTGCCAGCAGCTCCGGCGCTCGGATAATGTACGAGCAGTACTTC | CASSSGARIMYEQYF
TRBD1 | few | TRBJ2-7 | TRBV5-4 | TGTGCCAGCAGCTGGGGACAGGGAACCTACGAGCAGTACTTC | CASSWGQGTYEQYF
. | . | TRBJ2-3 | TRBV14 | TGTGCCAGCAGTATCGGATGGCATACGCAGTATTTT | CASSIGWHTQYF
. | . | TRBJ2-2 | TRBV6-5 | TGTGCCAGCAGTTACTCGCTCGCCGGGTTTCCGAACACCAGGGAGCTGTTTTTT | CASSYSLAGFPNTRELFF
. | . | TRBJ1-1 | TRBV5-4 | TGTGCCAGCAGCCTGGGGGGGGTGAACACTGAAGCTTTCTTT | CASSLGGVNTEAFF
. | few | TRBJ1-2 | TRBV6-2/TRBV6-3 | TGTGCCAGCAGGGAGGGCAGCTATGGCTACACCTTC | CASREGSYGYTF
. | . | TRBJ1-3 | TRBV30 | TGTGCCTGGAGGCCGCCCTCTGGAAACACCATATATTTT | CAWRPPSGNTIYF
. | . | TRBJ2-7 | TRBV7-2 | TGTGCCAGCAGCCCCCAAGCCCTCGGGACTGCGGCCGAGCAGTACTTC | CASSPQALGTAAEQYF
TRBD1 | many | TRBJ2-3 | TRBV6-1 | TGTGCCAGCAGTAGATCGGGACAGTTCACAGATACGCAGTATTTT | CASSRSGQFTDTQYF
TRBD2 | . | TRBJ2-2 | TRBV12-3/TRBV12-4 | TGTGCCAGCAGTTTCGTCCCTCTAGCGGGATTGAAAAACACCGGGGAGCTGTTTTTT | CASSFVPLAGLKNTGELFF
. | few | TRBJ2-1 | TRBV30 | TGTGCCTGGAGTGTAAGGCCGAATCACAATGAGCAGTTCTTC | CAWSVRPNHNEQFF
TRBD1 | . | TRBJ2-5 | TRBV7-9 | TGTGCCAGCACCAAGACAGGGATAGAAGAGACCCAGTACTTC | CASTKTGIEETQYF
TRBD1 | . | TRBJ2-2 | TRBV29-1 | TGCAGCCTTGTGGGACAGGGGATAGGCACCGGGGAGCTGTTTTTT | CSLVGQGIGTGELFF
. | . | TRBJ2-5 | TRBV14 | TGTGCCAGCAGCGCCAACCCGGAGGAGACCCAGTACTTC | CASSANPEETQYF
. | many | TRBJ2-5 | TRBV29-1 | TGCAGCGCAAGAGAGGCAGGGGAAGAGACCCAGTACTTC | CSAREAGEETQYF
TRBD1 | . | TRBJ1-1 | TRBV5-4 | TGTGCCAGCAGCTTGGACCGACAGGGTTTAAAGGGGGGCACTGAAGCTTTCTTT | CASSLDRQGLKGGTEAFF
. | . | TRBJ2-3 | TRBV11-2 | TGTGCCAGCACCTTCGGAGCCTCGGATACGCAGTGTTTT | CASTFGASDTQCF
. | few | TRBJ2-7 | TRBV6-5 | TGTGCCAGCAGTTACGACGGCTCCGGCTACGAGCAGTACTTC | CASSYDGSGYEQYF
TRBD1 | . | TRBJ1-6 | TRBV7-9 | TGTGCCAGCAGCCTTGCTACAGGGGGCTTTTCACCCCTCCACTTT | CASSLATGGFSPLHF
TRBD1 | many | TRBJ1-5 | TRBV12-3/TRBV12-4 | TGTGCCAGCAGGGGACAGGGCCATCAGCCCCAGCATTTT | CASRGQGHQPQHF
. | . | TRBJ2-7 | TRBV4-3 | TGCGCCAGCAGCCAAGATTTCATTGTCTCCTACGAGCAGTACTTC | CASSQDFIVSYEQYF
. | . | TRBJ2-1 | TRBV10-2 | TGCGCCAGCAGTGACGTTGGTGAGCAGTTCTTC | CASSDVGEQFF
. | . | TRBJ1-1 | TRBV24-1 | TGTGCCACCAGTGATTTCCCAACCGGGGAGGACAGCACTGAAGCTTTCTTT | CATSDFPTGEDSTEAFF
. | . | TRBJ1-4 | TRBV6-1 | TGTGCCAACAGCGACCGACAGCTGTGGGTCTTAGAAAAACTGTTTTTT | CANSDRQLWVLEKLFF
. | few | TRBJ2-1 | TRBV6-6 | TGTGCCAGCAGTTCGGGACATAGTTCCGATGAGCAGTTCTTC | CASSSGHSSDEQFF
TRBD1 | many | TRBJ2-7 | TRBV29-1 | TGCAGCGTTGAGGGACAGGGGGGGTACGAGCAGTACTTC | CSVEGQGGYEQYF
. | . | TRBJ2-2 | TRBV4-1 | TGCGCCAGCAGCCAAGGAGAGGGTTGGGAGCTGTTTTTT | CASSQGEGWELFF
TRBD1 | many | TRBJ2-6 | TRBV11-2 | TGTGCCAGCAGCTTCACAGGGGACGGGGCCAACGTCCTGACTTTC | CASSFTGDGANVLTF
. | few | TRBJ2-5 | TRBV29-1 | TGCAGGGTTGAGAGGAGCTATTCGGGGGAGACCCAGTACTTC | CRVERSYSGETQYF
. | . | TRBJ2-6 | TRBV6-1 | TGTGCCAGCAAAGGTGGTCTCTCCCTCTCCGGGGCCAACGTCCTGACTTTC | CASKGGLSLSGANVLTF
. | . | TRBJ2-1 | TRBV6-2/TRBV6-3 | TGTGCCAGCAGTTACGGAGGGTATAGCTTCGATGGGCAGTTCTTC | CASSYGGYSFDGQFF
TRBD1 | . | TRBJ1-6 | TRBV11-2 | TGTGCCAGCAGTCCAAGCGGAGACAGGGGTTCACCCTTCCACTTT | CASSPSGDRGSPFHF
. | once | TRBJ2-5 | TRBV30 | TGTGCCTGGATAGATTACCAAGAGACCCAGTACTTC | CAWIDYQETQYF
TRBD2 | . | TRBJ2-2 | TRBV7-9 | TGTGCCAGCAGCTTAATGGCGGGAGTAAGGACCGGGGAGCTGTTTTTT | CASSLMAGVRTGELFF
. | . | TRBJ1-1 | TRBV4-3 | TGCGTCAGCAGCCAGATTGACAGCAACACTGAAGCTTTCTTT | CVSSQIDSNTEAFF
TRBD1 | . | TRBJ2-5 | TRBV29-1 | TGCAGCCCGCAAGGGGACGCCGGGACAGCGTACCAAGAGACCCAGCACTTC | CSPQGDAGTAYQETQHF
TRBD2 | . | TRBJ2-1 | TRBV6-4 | TGTGCCAGCAGTGCCACAGGACTAGCCGGTTCTGAGCAGTTCTTC | CASSATGLAGSEQFF
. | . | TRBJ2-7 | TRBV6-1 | TGTGCCAGCAAAAGTTGGCGGGACGCCCCCTGCGAGCAGTATTTC | CASKSWRDAPCEQYF
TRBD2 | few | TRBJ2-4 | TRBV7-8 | TGTGCCAGCAGCTTAGTGGTTACTAGCGGGTATCATCTAGCCAAAAACATTCAGTACTTC | CASSLVVTSGYHLAKNIQYF
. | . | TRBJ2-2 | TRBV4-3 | TGCGCCAGCAGCCAAATCGGGACAGAGCGCCACAGCGGGGAGCAGTTTTTT | CASSQIGTERHSGEQFF
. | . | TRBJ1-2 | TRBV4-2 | TGTACTAGCAGCCGAACAGGGTCTGCCTATGGCTACACCTTC | CTSSRTGSAYGYTF
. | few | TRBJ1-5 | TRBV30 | TGTGCCTGGAGTGTGGACAACTATCAGCCCCAGCATTTT | CAWSVDNYQPQHF